Listed below are T cell receptor beta chains from one sample, sequenced in a study of blood T cell repertoires in COVID-19. Profiled with immunoSEQ multiplex PCR; TCRdb holds only in-frame clones, not every one. The data show about 350,000 clones, roughly 84% seen once. Sequenced sample: PBMCs or T cells enriched from blood (not recorded which). The receptors stem from a woman in her twenties or thirties who had recovered from COVID-19. The CDR3 runs from the conserved cysteine through the conserved F or W. The D gene is left open where the match is weak. Clone size is not always given. Where it is, it says once, few, many or a class for expanded clones.

.	.	TRBJ2-1	TRBV7-2	CASSFGGQKRNEQFF	TGTGCCAGCAGCTTCGGGGGGCAGAAGCGAAATGAGCAGTTCTTC
TRBD2	once	TRBJ2-6	TRBV5-4	CASRLGGASGANVLTF	TGTGCCAGCAGACTGGGAGGGGCCTCCGGGGCCAACGTCCTGACTTTC
TRBD1	.	TRBJ1-3	TRBV6-5	CASTPGQGAENTIYF	TGTGCCAGCACCCCGGGACAGGGGGCGGAAAACACCATATATTTT
TRBD1	.	TRBJ2-2	TRBV2	CASSWTGGRTGELFF	TGTGCCAGCAGTTGGACAGGGGGGAGGACCGGGGAGCTGTTTTTT
.	.	TRBJ1-1	TRBV6-5	CASSFTQMNTEAFF	TGTGCCAGCAGTTTCACGCAGATGAACACTGAAGCTTTCTTT
.	.	TRBJ1-3	TRBV19	CASRPLGGDSGNTIYF	TGTGCCAGTAGACCACTTGGAGGGGACTCTGGAAACACCATATATTTT
.	.	TRBJ2-1	TRBV24-1	CATKRGNEQFF	TGTGCCACTAAACGGGGGAATGAGCAGTTCTTC
.	few	TRBJ1-3	TRBV4-1	CASSQAGAGNTIYF	TGCGCCAGCAGCCAAGCAGGGGCTGGAAACACCATATATTTT
TRBD2	.	TRBJ2-5	TRBV4-1	CASSQWTRETQYF	TGCGCCAGCAGCCAGTGGACTAGGGAGACCCAGTACTTC
.	.	TRBJ2-3	TRBV15	CATSRAARQADTQYF	TGTGCCACCAGCAGAGCGGCTCGGCAGGCAGATACGCAGTATTTT
.	.	TRBJ2-7	TRBV15	CATSRDSSSYEQYF	TGTGCCACCAGCAGAGATTCTAGCTCCTACGAGCAGTACTTC
.	few	TRBJ1-1	TRBV27	CASSLLSLNTEAFF	TGTGCCAGCAGTTTGTTGTCGTTGAACACTGAAGCTTTCTTT
.	.	TRBJ1-2	TRBV6-5	CASSPDTSANYGYTF	TGTGCCAGCAGTCCCGACACTTCAGCTAACTATGGCTACACCTTC
.	.	TRBJ1-2	TRBV6-5	CASSYTGVHGYTF	TGTGCCAGCAGTTACACAGGCGTGCATGGCTACACCTTC
TRBD1	.	TRBJ2-7	TRBV2	CASSEFTQGAREQYF	TGTGCCAGCAGTGAATTCACCCAGGGGGCGCGTGAGCAGTACTTC
.	.	TRBJ2-1	TRBV7-8	CASSLVSAYNEQFF	TGTGCCAGCAGCTTAGTTAGCGCATACAATGAGCAGTTCTTC
.	.	TRBJ1-5	TRBV28	CASSPRRAQHF	TGTGCCAGCAGTCCACGCCGGGCCCAGCATTTT